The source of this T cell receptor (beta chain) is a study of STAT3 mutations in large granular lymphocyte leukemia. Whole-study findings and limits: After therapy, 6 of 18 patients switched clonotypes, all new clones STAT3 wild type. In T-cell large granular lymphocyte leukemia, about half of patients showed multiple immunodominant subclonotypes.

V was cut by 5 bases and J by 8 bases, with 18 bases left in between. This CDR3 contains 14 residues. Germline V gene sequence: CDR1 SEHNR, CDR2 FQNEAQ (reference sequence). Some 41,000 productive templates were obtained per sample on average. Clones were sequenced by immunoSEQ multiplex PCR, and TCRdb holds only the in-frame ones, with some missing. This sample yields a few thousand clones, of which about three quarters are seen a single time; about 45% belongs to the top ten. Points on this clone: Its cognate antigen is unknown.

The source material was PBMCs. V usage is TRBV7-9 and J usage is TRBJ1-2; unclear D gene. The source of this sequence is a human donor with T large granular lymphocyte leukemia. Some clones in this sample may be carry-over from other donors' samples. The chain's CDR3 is CASSPGGSAGGYTF. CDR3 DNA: TGTGCCAGCAGCCCTGGAGGTTCAGCTGGCGGCTACACCTTC.